This T cell receptor (beta chain) appears in the sequencing data of a study of blood T cell repertoires in COVID-19. From germline, CDR1 is LNHDA and CDR2 SQIVND (reference sequence). V lost 10 bases and J 0 bases, leaving 12 bases between the germline ends. The CDR3 length is 13 residues. The protocol was immunoSEQ multiplex PCR, while the TCRdb copy is restricted to in-frame clones and leaves out a portion. The table has fewer than 450,000 clones, about 88% seen once. Recruitment covered some 25 US areas and drew participants whose ages spanned roughly 18 to 100 years. The rearrangement joins TRBV19 to TRBJ1-1, with a weak D call TRBD1 (6 bases). This TCR was sampled from a woman in her twenties or thirties who had recovered from COVID-19. Sequencing used PBMCs or T cells enriched from blood (not recorded which). CDR3 region: CATMGAMNTEAFF. Here the CDR3 DNA reads TGTGCCACCATGGGGGCCATGAACACTGAAGCTTTCTTT.